These 7 T cell receptor beta chains were all obtained from the same sample, sequenced in a study of shared clonotypes between healthy human individuals. Some clones are missing from TCRdb's copy, which holds only in-frame ones; the method was immunoSEQ multiplex PCR. The sample yields some 470,000 clones, 76% seen once. The material sequenced was PBMCs. These receptor sequences come from a woman aged 40 to 50 in good health. Some clones in this sample may be carry-over from other donors' samples.

The chain couples TRBV19 to TRBJ2-2; D is unclear. CDR1 and CDR2 from the germline V gene are LNHDA and SQIVND (reference sequence). The CDR3 has 15 amino acids. Trimming shortened V by 1 base and J by 5 bases, and 11 bases separated the two germline ends. The CDR3 reads CASSIAVGLTGELFF. CDR3 in DNA: TGTGCCAGTAGTATAGCTGTAGGGCTAACCGGGGAGCTGTTTTTT.

The chain combines TRBV5-1 with TRBJ2-6, with 9 positions matching TRBD1. With V trimmed by 0 bases and J by 0 bases, 4 bases remained unmatched. This CDR3 is 18 amino acids long. The germline V gene has CDR1 SGHRS and CDR2 YFSETQ. Here the CDR3 reads CASSLGDRVFSGANVLTF. CDR3 nucleotide sequence: TGCGCCAGCAGCTTGGGGGACAGGGTCTTCTCTGGGGCCAACGTCCTGACTTTC.

V gene TRBV5-1 combines with J gene TRBJ2-7, with a weak D call TRBD1 (6 bases). The germline V gene encodes CDR1 SGHRS and CDR2 YFSETQ. The V end lost 0 bases, the J end lost 0 bases, and 10 bases lay between the germline ends. The CDR3 totals 15 residues. In DNA form, the CDR3 reads TGCGCCAGCAGCTTGGAAGGACAGCCCTCCTACGAGCAGTACTTC. Its protein is CASSLEGQPSYEQYF.

V gene TRBV28 combines with J gene TRBJ2-4, with D unclear. This CDR3 contains 13 residues. With 10 bases removed from V and 0 bases from J, the gap between germline ends came to 10 bases. Germline CDR1 MDHEN, CDR2 SYDVKM. CDR3 amino acids: CATIDLAKNIQYF. The CDR3 coding sequence is TGTGCCACTATCGACTTAGCCAAAAACATTCAGTACTTC.

This rearrangement joins TRBV18 to TRBJ2-1; 10 bases line up with TRBD2. The CDR3 consists of 16 residues. J lost 8 bases, V lost 5 bases, and 12 bases had no gene match. Germline V gene lookup returns CDR1 KGHSH and CDR2 LQKENI. CDR3 amino acids: CASSDDLAGVQDEQFF. In DNA, the CDR3 is TGTGCCAGCTCAGACGATCTAGCGGGAGTTCAGGATGAGCAGTTCTTC.

This clone was detected only a few times. This chain uses TRBV27 with TRBJ2-6; either TRBD1 or TRBD2 may supply D (6 bases each). Per the germline V gene, CDR1 is MNHEY and CDR2 is SMNVEV (reference sequence). The CDR3 has 18 residues. V was cut by 3 bases and J by 0 bases, with 15 bases left in between. For the CDR3, the DNA is TGTGCCAGCAGTTTGGGTCATCGGGGGCACTCTGGGGCCAACGTCCTGACTTTC. Translating it yields CASSLGHRGHSGANVLTF.

The gene calls are TRBV6-5 and TRBJ2-7; 10 bases fit TRBD1. The germline V gene has CDR1 MNHEY and CDR2 SVGAGI. Trimming removed 6 bases from V and 1 base from J; junction bases left unmatched: 6. The CDR3 length is 15 residues. The CDR3 here is CASRARDRGSYEQYF. CDR3 nucleotides: TGTGCCAGCAGAGCTCGGGACAGGGGTTCCTACGAGCAGTACTTC.